These 26 T cell receptor beta chains originate from one sample sequenced in a study of blood T cell repertoires in COVID-19. Clones were sequenced by immunoSEQ multiplex PCR, and TCRdb holds only the in-frame ones, with some missing. The sample has around 260,000 clones, over 80% seen once. The sample consisted of peripheral blood. Every receptor here comes from a woman aged 70 to 79 with COVID-19, enrolled during active disease.

For this clone: This CDR3 is missing its conserved last phenylalanine or tryptophan, likely due to a read error. The rearrangement uses TRBV7-9 and TRBJ1-2, with 9 positions matching TRBD1. The V gene end was trimmed by 5 bases and the J gene end by 8 bases; junction bases not matched to a gene: 12. Per germline, CDR1 SEHNR and CDR2 FQNEAQ (reference sequence). The CDR3 runs 15 residues. This chain's CDR3 is CASSNRDREGKGYTL. The CDR3 nucleotides are TGTGCCAGCAGCAACCGGGACAGGGAGGGAAAGGGCTACACCCTC.

The chain couples TRBV6-5 to TRBJ2-5, with D possibly TRBD1 on 5 matching bases. This CDR3 region has 15 residues. Per the germline V gene, CDR1 is MNHEY and CDR2 is SVGAGI. Trimming left V 2 bases short and J 1 base short, with 11 bases between. The CDR3 nucleotides read TGTGCCAGCAGTTACAGGGGCGGATCCCAAGAGACCCAGTACTTC. It translates to CASSYRGGSQETQYF.

This clone has a single count. The rearrangement links TRBV29-1 to TRBJ2-3; D is possibly TRBD2 (5 bases). The CDR3 consists of 15 residues. Per germline, CDR1 SQVTM and CDR2 ANQGSEA. V lost 3 bases to trimming and J lost 0 bases, with 13 bases between them. CDR3 nucleotide sequence: TGCAGCGTTGATATTTTAGCGAGCAGCACAGATACGCAGTATTTT. Protein product: CSVDILASSTDTQYF.

This clone has at least ten counts. This rearrangement joins TRBV11-2 to TRBJ2-1; 7 nucleotides line up with TRBD1. V shed 3 bases and J 0 bases; nucleotides not matched to a gene: 11. The CDR3 loop spans 18 amino acids. Germline CDR1 reads SGHAT; CDR2 reads FQNNGV. CDR3 sequence reads: CASSLGRKTGSSYNEQFF. The DNA for the CDR3 is TGTGCCAGCAGCTTGGGCCGTAAGACAGGGAGCTCCTACAATGAGCAGTTCTTC.

The chain joins TRBV5-4 to TRBJ1-6; D unresolved. CDR3 length: 15 amino acids. The V end lost 0 bases, the J end lost 7 bases, and 11 bases lay between the germline ends. Germline-derived CDR1 and CDR2 are SGHNT and YYREEE (reference sequence). CDR3 DNA sequence: TGTGCCAGCAGCTTGGAAGGGAGACTAAATTCACCCCTCCACTTT. This encodes CASSLEGRLNSPLHF. The full variable domain, in which reference TRBV5-4 and TRBJ1-6 provide the parts outside the CDR3, is ETGVTQSPTHLIKTRGQQVTLRCSSQSGHNTVSWYQQALGQGPQFIFQYYREEENGRGNFPPRFSGLQFPNYSSELNVNALELDDSALYLCASSLEGRLNSPLHFGNGTRLTVT.

J is TRBJ1-4 and V is TRBV27; tentatively, D is TRBD1 (5 bases). Trimming stripped 4 bases from V and 2 bases from J, with 14 bases between. The CDR3 loop spans 16 amino acids. Per germline, CDR1 MNHEY and CDR2 SMNVEV (reference sequence). CDR3 region: CASSSNKYRTNEKLFF. DNA for the CDR3: TGTGCCAGCAGTTCTAACAAATACAGGACTAATGAAAAACTGTTTTTT.

The chain employs TRBV7-2 and TRBJ2-1, with 7 bases fitting TRBD2. Trimming cost V 5 bases and J 5 bases; bases outside gene matches: 9. The CDR3 covers 15 residues. The germline gives CDR1 SGHTA, CDR2 FQGNSA. CDR3 nucleotide sequence: TGTGCCAGCAGCCGCGGCCCTAGCGGAAACAATGAGCAGTTCTTC. Amino acid sequence: CASSRGPSGNNEQFF.

The chain combines TRBV3-1 (or the pseudogene TRBV3-2) with TRBJ1-2; D remains unclear. This CDR3 spans 13 amino acids. From germline, CDR1 is LGHDT and CDR2 YNNKEL (reference sequence). V shed 5 bases and J shed 7 bases, with 14 bases lying between them. CDR3 region: CASSAQGRGGYTF. CDR3 sequence (DNA): TGTGCCAGCAGCGCACAAGGGCGGGGTGGCTACACCTTC.

V gene TRBV19 combines with J gene TRBJ2-6; possibly TRBD2 for D (6 bases). The CDR3 totals 18 residues. The germline gives CDR1 LNHDA, CDR2 SQIVND (reference sequence). V was shortened by 7 bases and J by 4 bases, with 23 bases between the two germline ends. DNA of the CDR3: TGTGCCAGTAATAAAGGAGGGCAGGGCTTGTCAGGGGCCAACGTCCTGACTTTC. This translates into CASNKGGQGLSGANVLTF.

The V and J genes are TRBV13 and TRBJ2-1; 7 bases match TRBD2. The CDR3 totals 15 residues. From germline, CDR1 is PRHDT and CDR2 FYEKMQ (reference sequence). The V gene end was trimmed by 2 bases and the J gene end by 5 bases; junction bases not matched to a gene: 6. The CDR3 here is CASSLRTSGDNEQFF. The DNA for the CDR3 is TGTGCCAGCAGCTTAAGGACTAGTGGGGACAATGAGCAGTTCTTC.

The V call is TRBV29-1, the J call TRBJ2-3, with 7 bases matching TRBD1. J gave up 4 bases and V 5 bases, and 6 bases lay outside the gene matches. The CDR3 length is 13 residues. The germline gives CDR1 SQVTM, CDR2 ANQGSEA. CDR3 residues: CSVRGQAPDTQYF. The CDR3 coding sequence is TGCAGCGTTCGCGGACAGGCCCCAGATACGCAGTATTTT.

The chain joins TRBV29-1 to TRBJ1-3, with 7 bases lining up with TRBD1. Germline values: CDR1 SQVTM, CDR2 ANQGSEA. This CDR3 has 17 amino acids. V gave up 0 bases and J gave up 0 bases; unmatched junction bases: 8. The CDR3 is CSVEDYRTGSSGNTIYF. CDR3 nucleotides: TGCAGCGTTGAAGACTATAGGACAGGTAGCTCTGGAAACACCATATATTTT.

The CDR3 sequence: CASSFPKETQYF. CDR3 nucleotides: TGTGCCAGCAGTTTCCCTAAAGAGACCCAGTACTTC. This sequence joins TRBV27 and TRBJ2-5; D is undetermined. The V end lost 3 bases, the J end lost 3 bases, and 5 bases lay between the germline ends. Germline V gives CDR1 MNHEY, CDR2 SMNVEV (reference sequence). CDR3 length equals 12 residues.

The J gene is TRBJ2-7, the V gene TRBV20-1; 8 bases are a match to TRBD1. V lost 6 bases to trimming and J lost 9 bases; unmatched junction nucleotides: 7. CDR1 and CDR2 (germline): DFQATT, SNEGSKA (reference sequence). The CDR3 totals 11 residues. The CDR3 reads CSAEQGAGQYF. CDR3 nucleotides: TGCAGTGCGGAGCAGGGGGCAGGGCAGTACTTC.

The chain has TRBV2 and TRBJ1-2; no clear D gene. CDR3 length: 15 residues. V lost 6 bases and J lost 1, with 15 bases in between. Germline CDR1 SNHLY, CDR2 FYNNEI. The CDR3 sequence is CASRARGIINYGYTF. The DNA for the CDR3 is TGTGCCAGCAGGGCGCGGGGAATCATTAACTATGGCTACACCTTC.

The V call is TRBV7-8, the J call TRBJ2-1, with D perhaps TRBD1 (5 bases). V was cut by 5 bases and J by 5 bases, with 10 bases left in between. The CDR3 has 13 amino acids. Germline CDR1 reads SGHVS; CDR2 reads FQNEAQ. CDR3 protein: CASSKDSNNEQFF. The CDR3 DNA is TGTGCCAGCAGCAAAGACAGCAACAATGAGCAGTTCTTC.

This chain joins TRBV5-1 and TRBJ2-2, with 8 bases fitting TRBD1. CDR3 size: 20 residues. V was clipped by 2 bases and J by 0 bases; unmatched bases: 15. Germline V gene lookup returns CDR1 SGHRS and CDR2 YFSETQ. The CDR3 loop reads CASSFWGTGGKTTNTGELFF. The CDR3 bases are TGCGCCAGCAGCTTCTGGGGGACAGGCGGTAAAACAACGAACACCGGGGAGCTGTTTTTT.

This clone was detected only once. The chain combines TRBV5-1 with TRBJ2-1; 7 nucleotides align to TRBD2. The V gene end was trimmed by 0 bases and the J gene end by 7 bases; junction bases not matched to a gene: 7. The germline gives CDR1 SGHRS, CDR2 YFSETQ. The CDR3 has 15 residues. The CDR3 DNA sequence: TGCGCCAGCAGCTTGGAGGGCGGGAGTGGTAATGAGCAGTTCTTC. Translated, it gives CASSLEGGSGNEQFF.

V is TRBV11-3 and J is TRBJ2-7; no firm D call. The germline V and J ends were trimmed by 5 bases and 11 bases, with 13 bases remaining between them. This CDR3 has 11 residues. CDR1 and CDR2 from the germline V gene are SGHNT and YENEEA. CDR3 bases: TGTGCCAGCAGCACCACAGTTGTGAAGTACTTC. Amino acids: CASSTTVVKYF.

The rearrangement uses TRBV18 and TRBJ2-1; TRBD1 matches 7 bases. CDR1 and CDR2 from the germline V gene are KGHSH and LQKENI. CDR3 size: 17 residues. Germline trimming cut 3 bases from V and 5 bases from J; bases unmatched to any gene: 13. The CDR3 DNA is TGTGCCAGCTCACCTCGTGTCGGGACAGCAACCGACAATGAGCAGTTCTTC. It translates to CASSPRVGTATDNEQFF. The complete variable domain, with remaining parts taken from reference TRBV18 and TRBJ2-1, reads NAGVMQNPRHLVRRRGQEARLRCSPMKGHSHVYWYRQLPEEGLKFMVYLQKENIIDESGMPKERFSAEFPKEGPSILRIQQVVRGDSAAYFCASSPRVGTATDNEQFFGPGTRLTVL.

The chain links TRBV19 to TRBJ2-3; 11 nucleotides line up with TRBD2. The CDR3 consists of 17 residues. Trimming took 1 base from V and 3 from J; bases not matched to a gene: 6. The V gene's germline CDR1 is LNHDA and CDR2 SQIVND (reference sequence). CDR3 coding DNA: TGTGCCAGTAGTATAGTTACTAGCGGGAGTCCTACAGATACGCAGTATTTT. The encoded protein is CASSIVTSGSPTDTQYF.

The chain recombines TRBV30 with TRBJ1-5; a possible D gene is TRBD1 (5 bases). V was clipped by 2 bases and J by 7 bases, with 15 bases between them. CDR3 size: 14 residues. Germline lookup yields CDR1 GTSNPN and CDR2 SVGIG (reference sequence). CDR3 residues: CAWSSGRARQPQHF. The CDR3 DNA reads as TGTGCCTGGAGTTCCGGCAGGGCTCGACAGCCCCAGCATTTT.

The gene calls are TRBV30 and TRBJ1-4; 7 bases match TRBD1. This CDR3 has 13 residues. CDR1 is GTSNPN and CDR2 is SVGIG in the germline V gene (reference sequence). Trimming at V came to 6 bases and at J to 8 bases, leaving 9 bases not matched to a gene. This chain's CDR3 is CACRQGAFEKLFF. The CDR3 DNA reads TGTGCCTGTAGACAGGGAGCCTTCGAAAAACTGTTTTTT.

The rearrangement joins TRBV28 to TRBJ2-5; 7 nucleotides match TRBD2. CDR1 and CDR2 (germline): MDHEN, SYDVKM. The J segment lost 3 bases and the V segment lost 3 bases, leaving 7 bases of the junction unmatched. The CDR3 length is 15 residues. DNA of the CDR3: TGTGCCAGCAGTTTGGGGGGGACTGTAGAAGAGACCCAGTACTTC. It yields the protein CASSLGGTVEETQYF. Full variable domain (remainder filled in from reference TRBV28 and TRBJ2-5): DVKVTQSSRYLVKRTGEKVFLECVQDMDHENMFWYRQDPGLGLRLIYFSYDVKMKEKGDIPEGYSVSREKKERFSLILESASTNQTSMYLCASSLGGTVEETQYFGPGTRLLVL.

J is TRBJ1-3 and V is TRBV7-8; TRBD1 is a possible D gene (6 bases). Germline CDR1 reads SGHVS; CDR2 reads FQNEAQ. Trimming removed 5 bases from V and 0 bases from J, with 17 bases in between. The CDR3 sequence is 17 residues long. This chain's CDR3 is CASSLTGPLYSGNTIYF. The DNA for the CDR3 is TGTGCCAGCAGCCTAACAGGGCCCTTGTACTCTGGAAACACCATATATTTT.

The V call is TRBV12-3 or TRBV12-4, the J call TRBJ1-2, with 8 positions matching TRBD1. This CDR3 has 13 amino acids. The J segment lost 5 bases and the V segment lost 6 bases, leaving 5 bases of the junction unmatched. CDR3: CASSFQGAYGYTF. The CDR3 DNA sequence: TGTGCCAGCAGCTTTCAGGGGGCATATGGCTACACCTTC.